The entry that follows covers one T cell receptor beta chain sequence. What this receptor recognizes is not known. Per-nucleotide qualities are absent, and no much larger clonotype sits a single base away. The approximately 39 donors, aged roughly 6 to 95 years, were systemically healthy Caucasian individuals from Russia. Approximately 9.7 milliliters of peripheral blood were drawn from each donor into EDTA-treated Vacutainer tubes. Ficoll-Paque density-gradient centrifugation was used to isolate PBMCs, with at least 6 million per sample. Trizol reagent was used to extract total RNA from the PBMCs, yielding at least 6 micrograms per sample. Naive CD45RAhigh/CD27high T cell percentages were measured by flow cytometry on a PBMC aliquot from every donor. This sample was included in a study of blood T cells in healthy people across ages (dated by TCRdb to between 2014 and 2016). Regarding the complete study: In model experiments, roughly one uniquely barcoded TCR beta cDNA molecule per two T cells was captured by template switching. Donors were grouped into four age groups: young (average roughly 17 years), middle-aged (about 38), aged (about 60) and long-lived (less than 85). To track age-related changes in TCR beta repertoire diversity, the study relied on deep sequencing normalized with unique cDNA molecular identifiers. To avoid experimental bias, donors of different ages were spread randomly across the sequencing lanes. Two additional independent replicas of 1 million unique cDNA reads from the same blood draw were analyzed for two donors (one aged 18 to 30 and one aged 80 or older). Here is what the overall study found, with its caveats: Donor CMV infection status was unknown, potentially confounding age-related changes in expanded clonotypes. Observed TCR beta diversity per million T cells fell roughly linearly with age, and a significant reduction was already apparent by age roughly 40. The long-lived group showed more naive CD4+ T cells, fewer expanded clones and increased TCR diversity than the aged group, suggesting age selection. Observed TCR beta diversity correlated strongly with the percentage of naive T cells measured by flow cytometry. Total diversity estimates from one million sequenced T cells were considered lower bounds and underestimates. Conclusive comparison of naive and antigen-experienced compartments was prevented by the profiling of bulk unsorted PBMCs.

Library generation was performed with 5' RACE. TCRdb names Illumina HiSeq 2500 as the instrument used. A second PCR of about 6 to 11 cycles was performed with a sample-barcoded 5' primer and a J-beta primer mix. Each TCR beta cDNA molecule received a unique molecular identifier from a template-switch 5' adaptor carrying 12 random nucleotides. Each sample yielded at least 2.5 million CDR3-containing paired-end reads. First-strand cDNA synthesis was performed from all RNA using the Mint cDNA synthesis kit, with priming by a TRBC-specific oligonucleotide. All cDNA was treated with uracil-DNA glycosylase and then went through a first 18-cycle PCR with the universal primers M1SS and BC2_uni_R. In the original analysis: For normalization, 1 million high-quality reads, each with a distinct molecular identifier, were randomly selected from each sample. Reads with shared molecular identifiers were discarded instead of being binned into consensus sequences. MiTCR, with a Q25 quality threshold and the strictest error-elimination algorithm, was used for CDR3 identification, clonotype clustering and error correction. Lower-bound total TCR beta diversity was estimated with a nonparametric unseen species model using Euler transformation. In-frame beta chains were kept once TCRdb had trimmed the public reads at Q25 with fastp and called clones with MiXCR. Every entry covers one CDR3 protein and lists the most common genes and DNA from its rows. TCRdb, not the original authors, processed these V and J calls. Across this sample there are about 650,000 distinct CDR3 sequences, with about 32% seen only once. About 16% of the sample is taken by the ten largest.

The CDR3 measures 13 amino acids from cysteine to phenylalanine. Of all the DNA, just the CDR3 is kept, 39 bases in frame from base 1. Compared with germline, V lacks 6 bases and J lacks 8 bases; bases without a gene match: 7. CDR1 KGHSH and CDR2 LQKENI are derived from the germline V gene. The V and J segments used are TRBV18 and TRBJ1-2; 9 bases in between match TRBD1. This TCR derives from a woman older than 75 in good health. Donor details come from another sample of the same person, matched by shared clones. Sequenced input: blood. The CDR3 protein: CASSMGQGVGYTF. The bases read TGTGCCAGCTCTATGGGACAGGGAGTCGGCTACACCTTC.